Listed here are 11 T cell receptor beta chains from one sample, sequenced in a study of identical twins. TCRdb used MiXCR to reprocess the 5' RACE reads, holding one entry per CDR3 protein. The sample has 1.5 million to 2 million distinct CDR3 sequences; around 33% are singletons. The source material was cord blood. The receptors stem from a newborn girl in good health.

In its sample, this clonotype was seen a few times. This chain joins TRBV12-3 or TRBV12-4 and TRBJ2-3, with 8 bases that match TRBD2. The J segment lost 2 bases and the V segment lost 5 bases, leaving 9 bases of the junction unmatched. The CDR3 has 16 residues. CDR3 amino acids: CASSPRGRWTTDTQYF. As DNA, the CDR3 is TGTGCCAGCAGTCCACGCGGGAGGTGGACCACAGATACGCAGTATTTT.

This clonotype was seen many times. The chain carries TRBV4-2 and TRBJ2-5; D is unresolved. V gave up 3 bases and J gave up 4 bases, with 6 bases separating them. Germline V gene lookup returns CDR1 LGHNA and CDR2 YNFKEQ. This CDR3 is 12 amino acids long. The CDR3 is CASSHERETQYF. CDR3 nucleotide sequence: TGTGCCAGCAGCCACGAGCGAGAGACCCAGTACTTC.

The V call is TRBV13, the J call TRBJ2-5; 8 bases are a match to TRBD2. Germline CDR1 and CDR2: PRHDT and FYEKMQ (reference sequence). Trimming at V came to 3 bases and at J to 11 bases, leaving 14 bases not matched to a gene. The CDR3 has 15 residues. The CDR3 is CASSFWSGGQWEQYF. The DNA of the CDR3 is TGTGCCAGCAGCTTTTGGTCGGGGGGGCAGTGGGAGCAGTACTTC.

The chain combines TRBV13 with TRBJ2-1; the match to TRBD1 covers 8 bases. Unmatched junction bases numbered 11, after V lost 5 bases and J lost 5 bases. The CDR3 totals 16 residues. Germline values: CDR1 PRHDT, CDR2 FYEKMQ (reference sequence). The CDR3 sequence: CASSLLGQVGHNEQFF. The CDR3 DNA is TGTGCCAGCAGCCTACTGGGACAGGTGGGTCACAATGAGCAGTTCTTC.

There are a few counts of this clonotype. The genes are TRBV5-6 and TRBJ1-2; no definite D call. Per the germline V gene, CDR1 is SGHDT and CDR2 is YYEEEE. This CDR3 is 12 amino acids long. V was clipped by 5 bases and J by 5 bases, with 10 bases between them. CDR3 nucleotide sequence: TGTGCCAGCAGTTTGTTCGAATATGGCTACACCTTC. Its protein is CASSLFEYGYTF.

There are a few counts of this clonotype. The V call is TRBV3-1, the J call TRBJ2-3; D gene uncertain. The germline V gene encodes CDR1 LGHDT and CDR2 YNNKEL (reference sequence). V dropped 7 bases and J dropped 1 base, with 15 bases sitting between them. The CDR3 consists of 15 residues. The CDR3 coding sequence is TGTGCCAGCACCTCAACGTCGTCCCGCACAGATACGCAGTATTTT. It specifies CASTSTSSRTDTQYF.

This clonotype has more than one count but fewer than ten. A read error may produce the germline difference seen at one junction end. The CDR3 DNA reads as TGCGGTGCTAGAGATCCTAGTCGGGGGATTGGAATATTTACGGAGACCCAGTACTTC. As protein: CGARDPSRGIGIFTETQYF. The chain uses TRBV20-1 and TRBJ2-7; possible D gene TRBD2, 6 bases. The tail of the sequence fits TRBJ2-5 better, so the J call may be wrong. CDR3 length: 19 amino acids. Germline V gene sequence: CDR1 DFQATT, CDR2 SNEGSKA (reference sequence).

In its sample, this clonotype was seen a few times. The chain has TRBV7-2 and TRBJ1-4, with D possibly being TRBD1 (6 bases). CDR1 is SGHTA and CDR2 is FQGNSA in the germline V gene. The CDR3 is made up of 14 amino acids. The V end lost 5 bases, the J end lost 8 bases, and 15 bases lay between the germline ends. The CDR3 sequence is CASSPRGAAEKLFF. DNA of the CDR3: TGTGCCAGCAGCCCTCGGGGGGCAGCGGAAAAACTGTTTTTT.

Worth noting for this clonotype: Germline and junction disagree at one end, which may indicate a read error. The chain recombines TRBV4-2 with TRBJ1-5, with a possible D match to TRBD1 (5 bases). The length of the CDR3 is 15 residues. In germline, CDR1 is LGHNA, CDR2 YNFKEQ. Here the CDR3 DNA reads TGTGCCGGCAGCCAAGAAGAGGACCAGGGTCAGCCCCAGCATTTT. This codes for CAGSQEEDQGQPQHF.

This chain links TRBV9 with TRBJ2-5, with 8 bases lining up with TRBD2. Judging by the DNA end, TRBJ2-7 fits better; the J call may be wrong. Germline assignment: CDR1 SGDLS and CDR2 YYNGEE. CDR3 length equals 15 residues. As DNA, the CDR3 is TGTGCCAGCAGCGTAGGATCCGGGACTAGTCGCGAGCAGTACTTC. Encoded protein: CASSVGSGTSREQYF.

The chain uses TRBV12-3 or TRBV12-4 and TRBJ2-4; D could derive from TRBD1 or TRBD2 (5 bases each). The CDR3 has 17 amino acids. V lost 0 bases to trimming and J lost 9 bases, with 21 bases between them. The CDR3 DNA sequence: TGTGCCAGCAGTTTAGCAGGGACGGCCCCACCGGGACGCATTCAGTACTTC. Translation: CASSLAGTAPPGRIQYF.